The clone carrying this T cell receptor beta chain was recorded only once. The table came from immunoSEQ multiplex PCR; TCRdb's copy has only in-frame clones and leaves some out. The repertoire holds 210,000 or so clones, with roughly 80% as singletons. The sample belongs to a study of blood T cell repertoires in COVID-19. This CDR3 spans 13 amino acids. Trimming shortened V by 5 bases and J by 8 bases, and 13 bases separated the two germline ends. The sequenced material came from peripheral blood. The chain couples TRBV12-3 or TRBV12-4 to TRBJ2-1, with D unresolved. The clonotype comes from a woman of 80 years or more with acute or convalescent COVID-19. The CDR3 is CASSPLRGHEQFF. As DNA, the CDR3 is TGTGCCAGCAGTCCGTTACGAGGCCATGAGCAGTTCTTC.